These T cell receptor beta chains were read from a single sample in a study of CD8 T cells in ankylosing spondylitis. TCRdb processed the 5' RACE reads anew with MiXCR; each CDR3 protein has one entry. The table includes under 550,000 distinct CDR3 sequences, roughly 26% detected once. Input material: blood, either unsorted or a sorted T cell fraction (not recorded which). The receptors originated from a male donor with ankylosing spondylitis. The CDR3 runs from the conserved cysteine through the conserved F or W. The order of the fields is J gene, CDR3 length, V gene, clone size, CDR3 protein. Expanded clones are given a class, and other clones once, few, many or no size at all.

>TRBJ1-4|14|TRBV27|.
CASRSSPTNEKLFF
>TRBJ2-3|21|TRBV12-3/TRBV12-4|.
CASSLVSPFLRLAGGLDTQYF
>TRBJ1-1|16|TRBV6-1|few
CASSTYGQGKSTEAFF
>TRBJ2-5|15|TRBV7-9|few
CASSFRERGQETQYF
>TRBJ1-5|15|TRBV15|many
CATSRDGQADQPQHF
>TRBJ2-3|18|TRBV5-1|.
CASSLERGGIRFTDTQYF
>TRBJ1-2|17|TRBV5-1|.
CASSLLDVPTVSFGYTF
>TRBJ1-1|13|TRBV30|.
CAQREGADTEAFF
>TRBJ1-6|15|TRBV15|.
CATSRDGREDSPLHF
>TRBJ2-2|16|TRBV5-1|few
CASRLRTGGNTGELFF
>TRBJ1-3|15|TRBV5-1|.
CASSLEGDRGNTIYF
>TRBJ2-7|12|TRBV20-1|.
CSATATWYEQYF
>TRBJ1-2|18|TRBV4-2|.
CASSQDPQTALSLYGYTF
>TRBJ2-2|17|TRBV4-2|.
CASSQDPLAERGGELFF
>TRBJ2-1|14|TRBV20-1|few
CSASRRLSYNEQFF
>TRBJ1-2|16|TRBV5-1|.
CASSPTTRGPTSIFTF
>TRBJ2-1|18|TRBV24-1|many
CATSARRGQVLAYNEQFF
>TRBJ2-5|12|TRBV3-1|few
CASSATGGTQYF